This is a list of T cell receptor beta chains from one sample in a study of spatial heterogeneity in lung cancer. TCRdb re-analysed the 5' RACE reads in MiXCR, keeping a single row per CDR3 protein. This sample has about 120,000 distinct CDR3 sequences; roughly an eighth occur once, and the top ten carry roughly 17%. This specimen consisted of PBMCs, obtained at follow-up. The receptor set was obtained from a male donor with early-stage non-small cell lung cancer. The CDR3 runs from the conserved cysteine through the conserved F or W. The listing skips clone size in some rows; elsewhere it reads once, few, many or a size class.

v_call,clone_size,j_call,cdr3_aa
TRBV20-1,.,TRBJ1-5,CSARIGRAHNQPQHF
TRBV20-1,.,TRBJ1-4,CSATRDRVDEKLFF
TRBV28,many,TRBJ1-1,CASSLLNTEAFF
TRBV5-6,many,TRBJ2-1,CASSFAGTPNNEQFF
TRBV4-3,.,TRBJ2-3,CASSQDGAGRRTDTQYF
TRBV7-9,.,TRBJ2-7,CASSLAGAPYEQYF
TRBV28,.,TRBJ1-6,CASTWDRGTSSYNSPLHF
TRBV7-3,.,TRBJ2-3,CASSPRGLETPDTQYF
TRBV9,.,TRBJ2-3,CASSAAGGGGTDTQYF
TRBV7-3,.,TRBJ2-1,CASSSWGVTPYNEQFF
TRBV20-1,many,TRBJ2-1,CSARRSGGLNEQFF
TRBV9,.,TRBJ2-2,CASSTRTGLTNTGELFF
TRBV11-2,many,TRBJ2-6,CASSSRGTKISSGANVLTF
TRBV28,many,TRBJ2-4,CASSLYRYRGQNIQYF
TRBV10-2,many,TRBJ1-3,CASRGGGSSGNTIYF
TRBV30,.,TRBJ1-1,CAWAGQANTEAFF
TRBV6-1,few,TRBJ1-3,CASSDPRGGNTIYF
TRBV5-5,.,TRBJ2-7,CASSLTTLFYEQYF
TRBV18,few,TRBJ1-2,CASSPFREDYGYTF
TRBV28,.,TRBJ2-7,CASSPRGGSYEQYF
TRBV28,.,TRBJ1-5,CASSLDRRRGSGNQPQHF
TRBV11-1,few,TRBJ2-7,CASSLTGTGGHEQYF
TRBV27,few,TRBJ1-2,CASSTRSGYGYTF
TRBV20-1,.,TRBJ1-2,CSALQQGNYGYTF
TRBV4-3,.,TRBJ1-2,CASSQDGKGNYGYTF
TRBV7-9,many,TRBJ1-4,CASSGVDRVEKLFF
TRBV18,.,TRBJ2-5,CASSPPSSSETQYF
TRBV27,.,TRBJ1-6,CASSSRQGTNSPLHF
TRBV7-9,.,TRBJ2-1,CASSPWDRGPGEFF